A single sample gave rise to the 26 T cell receptor beta chains below, sequenced in a study of technical replicates of blood from a few donors. TCRdb's copy holds only in-frame clones and misses some; the assay was immunoSEQ multiplex PCR. The sample has some 70,000 clones; about 91% are singletons. Specimen: T cells isolated from PBMCs. The receptors derive from a human donor in good health.

This chain joins TRBV20-1 and TRBJ1-4; D is possibly TRBD1 (5 bases). Germline loops: CDR1 DFQATT, CDR2 SNEGSKA (reference sequence). CDR3 length: 11 residues. Between the trimmed V and J ends, which lost 3 bases and 7 bases, there was a span of 6 bases. CDR3 sequence: CSASQGEKLFF. The CDR3 nucleotides are TGCAGTGCTAGTCAGGGTGAAAAACTGTTTTTT.

V and J are TRBV6-5 and TRBJ2-1; 9 nucleotides agree with TRBD2. With V trimmed by 2 bases and J by 1 base, 0 bases remained unmatched. The CDR3 contains 15 residues. Germline values: CDR1 MNHEY, CDR2 SVGAGI. This CDR3 reads CASSYLAGSYNEQFF. The DNA of the CDR3 is TGTGCCAGCAGTTACCTAGCGGGATCCTACAATGAGCAGTTCTTC.

The J gene is TRBJ1-4, the V gene TRBV6-1; TRBD1 agrees at 8 bases. V was clipped by 0 bases and J by 13 bases; unmatched bases: 4. Germline CDR1 is MNHNS and CDR2 is SASEGT. The CDR3 runs 13 residues. CDR3 coding DNA: TGTGCCAGCAGTGAAGCCGGACAGGGCGGACTGTTTTTT. It encodes CASSEAGQGGLFF.

This chain connects TRBV27 to TRBJ2-3; D perhaps matches TRBD2 (5 bases). This CDR3 comprises 16 residues. Germline CDR1 reads MNHEY; CDR2 reads SMNVEV (reference sequence). Trimming took off 0 bases at V and 0 bases at J, with 10 bases between the two ends. The DNA of the CDR3 is TGTGCCAGCAGTTTATCCGTTTGGACTAGCACAGATACGCAGTATTTT. Protein: CASSLSVWTSTDTQYF.

The chain recombines TRBV28 with TRBJ2-1, with 7 bases fitting TRBD2. Germline lookup yields CDR1 MDHEN and CDR2 SYDVKM. The CDR3 has 15 residues. The J segment lost 8 bases and the V segment lost 3 bases, leaving 10 bases of the junction unmatched. The CDR3 region is CASSLGPREVYEQFF. The CDR3 DNA sequence: TGTGCCAGCAGTTTGGGGCCTCGGGAGGTTTATGAGCAGTTCTTC.

V is TRBV5-1 and J is TRBJ2-1; 9 positions match TRBD2. After removal of 3 bases from V and 0 bases from J, the junction contained 1 base not matched to a gene. The germline gives CDR1 SGHRS, CDR2 YFSETQ. CDR3 length equals 15 residues. The CDR3 DNA reads TGCGCCAGCAGCTCTAGCGGGGTCTCCTACAATGAGCAGTTCTTC. Translation: CASSSSGVSYNEQFF.

The chain links TRBV6-6 to TRBJ1-2; tentative D call: TRBD1 (5 bases). Trimming took off 7 bases at V and 0 bases at J, with 12 bases between the two ends. This CDR3 has 14 residues. Looked up from germline, CDR1 is MNHNY and CDR2 is SVGAGI (reference sequence). The CDR3 DNA sequence: TGTGCCAGCACTTCCCAGGGTACTAACTATGGCTACACCTTC. This translates into CASTSQGTNYGYTF.

The V and J genes are TRBV4-1 and TRBJ1-4; no clear D gene. The length of the CDR3 is 14 residues. The germline gives CDR1 MGHRA, CDR2 YSYEKL. The V end was cut by 6 bases, the J end by 0 bases, with 8 bases between. The CDR3 DNA follows: TGCGCCAGCAGTTTACTAACAACTAATGAAAAACTGTTTTTT. Its translation: CASSLLTTNEKLFF.

J is TRBJ2-2 and V is TRBV7-2, with a possible D match to TRBD1 (8 bases). Germline V gene sequence: CDR1 SGHTA, CDR2 FQGNSA. Trimming removed 5 bases at V and 6 bases at J, with 13 bases between. This CDR3 comprises 14 residues. CDR3 in DNA: TGTGCCAGCAGCGGACAGGGAGGGTCCGGGGAGCTGTTTTTT. This translates into CASSGQGGSGELFF.

The chain employs TRBV7-3 and TRBJ2-1, with D perhaps TRBD2 (6 bases). The length of the CDR3 is 16 residues. The germline gives CDR1 SGHTA, CDR2 FQGTGA. With 5 bases removed from V and 4 bases from J, the gap between germline ends came to 18 bases. This CDR3 reads CASSPTVARGYNEQFF. Written as DNA, the CDR3 is TGTGCCAGCAGCCCCACGGTCGCGCGGGGTTACAATGAGCAGTTCTTC.

This chain links TRBV7-3 with TRBJ2-7; D gene unclear. CDR1 SGHTA and CDR2 FQGTGA come from the germline V gene. The length of the CDR3 is 15 residues. Trimming left V 5 bases short and J 0 bases short, with 14 bases between. The DNA for the CDR3 is TGTGCCAGCAGCCCATCTTCTAGTCCCTCCTACGAGCAGTACTTC. Its protein product is CASSPSSSPSYEQYF.

The rearrangement uses TRBV14 and TRBJ1-3; TRBD1 agrees at 11 bases. With V trimmed by 4 bases and J by 2 bases, 10 bases remained unmatched. CDR3 length: 18 amino acids. CDR1 and CDR2 (germline): SGHDN, FVKESK. Here the CDR3 reads CASSRPGQGVYAGNTIYF. The DNA for the CDR3 is TGTGCCAGCAGCCGCCCGGGACAGGGGGTGTACGCTGGAAACACCATATATTTT.

The chain links TRBV5-1 to TRBJ2-7; the match to TRBD1 covers 9 bases. After removal of 4 bases from V and 4 bases from J, the junction contained 6 bases not matched to a gene. CDR3 length: 14 amino acids. Germline CDR1 SGHRS, CDR2 YFSETQ. The CDR3 nucleotides are TGCGCCAGCAGCCTCCGGGACAGGGAGTACGAGCAGTACTTC. Translated: CASSLRDREYEQYF.

The CDR3 sequence is CSVDGAGSEQPQHF. The CDR3 nucleotides read TGCAGCGTTGACGGTGCAGGGTCGGAGCAGCCCCAGCATTTT. The chain is built from TRBV29-1 and TRBJ1-5; tentatively, D is TRBD1 (5 bases). V lost 3 bases and J 7 bases, leaving 16 bases between the germline ends. The CDR3 is made up of 14 amino acids. The germline CDR1 and CDR2 sequences are SQVTM and ANQGSEA.

The J gene is TRBJ2-5, the V gene TRBV19; a weak D match, TRBD2 (5 bases). The ends were cut back, 2 bases at V and 1 base at J, with 14 bases in the middle. The germline gives CDR1 LNHDA, CDR2 SQIVND (reference sequence). CDR3 size: 16 residues. CDR3 DNA sequence: TGTGCCAGTAGTATACCGCGGGCAGCGGCCCAAGAGACCCAGTACTTC. Translating it yields CASSIPRAAAQETQYF.

The gene calls are TRBV7-6 and TRBJ2-2; the D gene is possibly TRBD1 (6 bases). CDR1 is SGHVS, CDR2 FNYEAQ, per germline. The CDR3 length is 17 residues. Trimming removed 0 bases from V and 5 bases from J, with 16 bases in between. CDR3 nucleotide sequence: TGTGCCAGCAGCTTAGCAAGCGGCCAGGGGCGGACCGGGGAGCTGTTTTTT. Translation gives CASSLASGQGRTGELFF.

The CDR3, as DNA: TGCGCCAGCAGGACCTGGGAGGAGACCCAGTACTTC. Translating it yields CASRTWEETQYF. The J gene is TRBJ2-5, the V gene TRBV23-1, with a tentative D call TRBD2 (5 bases). TRBV23-1 is an ORF for which the function is uncertain. The CDR3 sequence is 12 residues long. V lost 6 bases and J lost 5, with 10 bases in between.

V and J are TRBV6-6 and TRBJ2-3; no definite D call. The CDR3 consists of 11 residues. The ends were cut back, 6 bases at V and 7 bases at J, with 8 bases in the middle. Germline CDR1 is MNHNY and CDR2 is SVGAGI (reference sequence). CDR3 in amino acids: CASSQEYTQYF. DNA for the CDR3: TGTGCCAGCAGCCAGGAATATACGCAGTATTTT.

The chain has TRBV2 and TRBJ2-3; TRBD2 matches 9 bases. The CDR3 totals 14 residues. Losses at the gene ends were 7 bases for V and 4 bases for J; bases not matched to a gene: 6. Germline V gene sequence: CDR1 SNHLY, CDR2 FYNNEI. In DNA, the CDR3 is TGTGCCAGCACCATACTAGCGGGTGCAGATACGCAGTATTTT. This codes for CASTILAGADTQYF. Filled out from reference TRBV2 and TRBJ2-3, the complete variable domain reads EPEVTQTPSHQVTQMGQEVILRCVPISNHLYFYWYRQILGQKVEFLVSFYNNEISEKSEIFDDQFSVERPDGSNFTLKIRSTKLEDSAMYFCASTILAGADTQYFGPGTRLTVL.

The V and J genes are TRBV28 and TRBJ2-5, with 14 bases fitting TRBD2. CDR1 MDHEN and CDR2 SYDVKM come from the germline V gene. V was pared by 2 bases and J by 3 bases, with 14 bases of the junction left unmatched. The length of the CDR3 is 20 residues. The CDR3 loop is CASSLGLGGTSGSFKETQYF. CDR3 sequence (DNA): TGTGCCAGCAGTTTAGGTCTCGGGGGGACTAGCGGGAGCTTTAAAGAGACCCAGTACTTC.

CDR3 in amino acids: CASSVTVTYEQYF. In DNA, the CDR3 is TGTGCCAGCAGTGTGACGGTGACATACGAGCAGTACTTC. The chain couples TRBV7-6 to TRBJ2-7; no reliable D call. The CDR3 spans 13 residues. The germline CDR1 and CDR2 sequences are SGHVS and FNYEAQ. V dropped 6 bases and J dropped 4 bases, with 13 bases sitting between them.

V is TRBV27 and J is TRBJ2-6; 7 bases are shared with TRBD2. Germline CDR1 MNHEY, CDR2 SMNVEV (reference sequence). The CDR3 spans 18 residues. Germline trimming cut 4 bases from V and 4 bases from J; bases unmatched to any gene: 13. As DNA, the CDR3 is TGTGCCAGCAGTTCCTTTTTTAGGGAGGGTGGGGGGGCCAACGTCCTGACTTTC. It encodes CASSSFFREGGGANVLTF.

The rearrangement joins TRBV29-1 to TRBJ1-4, with D tentatively TRBD1 (5 bases). Trimming removed 5 bases from V and 3 bases from J, with 13 bases in between. This CDR3 has 14 residues. Germline CDR1 is SQVTM and CDR2 is ANQGSEA. The DNA of the CDR3 is TGCAGCGTTTGTGTGGGGGGGGCTAATGAAAAACTGTTTTTT. Its protein product is CSVCVGGANEKLFF.

The genes are TRBV6-1 and TRBJ2-3; TRBD2 matches 8 bases. V trimming: 1 base; J trimming: 7 bases; junction bases outside the gene matches: 4. Germline V gives CDR1 MNHNS, CDR2 SASEGT. The CDR3 loop spans 14 amino acids. The DNA of the CDR3 is TGTGCCAGCAGTGAAGTCAGCGGGAGTAATACGCAGTATTTT. Its translation is CASSEVSGSNTQYF.

This chain joins TRBV9 and TRBJ2-3, with D tentatively TRBD1 (6 bases). V was cut by 7 bases and J by 4 bases, with 19 bases left in between. Per the germline V gene, CDR1 is SGDLS and CDR2 is YYNGEE. The CDR3 consists of 15 residues. CDR3 residues: CASERVQGFPDTQYF. In DNA, the CDR3 is TGTGCCAGCGAGAGAGTACAGGGATTCCCAGATACGCAGTATTTT.

The V call is TRBV5-6, the J call TRBJ1-5; D remains ambiguous. Germline V gives CDR1 SGHDT, CDR2 YYEEEE. There are 13 residues in the CDR3. The V end lost 2 bases, the J end lost 6 bases, and 9 bases lay between the germline ends. CDR3 region: CASSFSGGQPQHF. As DNA, the CDR3 is TGTGCCAGCAGCTTCAGCGGAGGTCAGCCCCAGCATTTT.